This T cell receptor (beta chain) was found in a study of monozygotic twins with inflammatory bowel disease. Whole-study results and caveats: Other individuals had fewer clonotypes in common with IBD patients than with healthy twins, especially with disease activity. Data gave no support to a single strong signal or clonotype associated with IBD.

Germline V gene lookup returns CDR1 SQVTM and CDR2 ANQGSEA. CDR3 length: 15 residues. About this clonotype: Its antigen is unidentified.

TCRdb reanalyzed the 5' RACE reads, giving one entry per CDR3 protein sequence and no DNA. Its table records approximately 380,000 distinct CDR3 sequences. Sequencing was done on a sample of blood. The chain carries TRBV29-1 and TRBJ1-5. The sequence was collected from a human donor with ulcerative colitis or Crohn's disease, or a healthy co-twin of an affected twin (not recorded which). CDR3 loop: CSVAMGWASNQPQHF.